The following is a T cell receptor (beta chain) sequence with its context. Its antigen remains unidentified. No base quality values were provided; no much bigger clone lies one nucleotide off. Between the V and J ends, shortened by 7 bases and 2 bases respectively, the junction contains 21 bases. The CDR3 goes from the cysteine to the phenylalanine over 16 residues. Only CDR3 DNA remains: 48 bases, in frame from the first base. Looking up the germline V gene (reference sequence) yields CDR1 MNHEY and CDR2 SMNVEV. In the prospective study, participants were about 18 to 100 years old, resided in 25 or so geographic areas of the United States, and were enrolled through a virtual design. To assign participants to cohorts, the prospective study relied on clinical history that participants themselves reported in a screening survey and a study questionnaire. Each participant in the prospective study had whole blood, serum and a nasopharyngeal or oropharyngeal swab collected by mobile phlebotomists. Additional blood draws and questionnaires over an approximately 2-month period could optionally be provided by prospective study participants. Before DNA extraction, blood samples from the prospective study were shipped at room temperature or frozen.

The data derive from a study of blood T cell repertoires in COVID-19 (dated by TCRdb to the early 2020s). Notes on the research overall: The collaborator samples originated in the United States, Italy and Spain and spanned the acute and convalescent phases of COVID-19. The prospective study material was composed of cDNA or gDNA derived from T cells, B-cell-depleted T cells, or PBMCs. Deeply sampled blood TCRbeta repertoires from subjects exposed to, actively infected with, or recovered from COVID-19 were included in the dataset. A freely available public database, intended as a resource for researchers studying the immune response to SARS-CoV-2, is where the repertoires were released. Samples were obtained from the ongoing ImmuneRACE study (first 160 participants) and from over 1,000 subjects provided by 6 global collaborators. The sample metadata nearly always contained a de-identified subject ID, COVID-19 status, age in years and sex. HLA class I and class II types, where available, came from metadata supplied by the sample provider rather than from assay-based typing.

Paper-wide results and their limitations: How much clinical and demographic metadata was included differed by source and by participant, and the metadata was provided uncurated.

TCRbeta CDR3 regions were amplified from genomic DNA using the immunoSEQ Assay, a bias-controlled multiplex PCR. Under the source paper's analysis protocol: The number of nucleated cells in each sample was estimated from the amplification of reference gene primers within the assay. Sequence reads were collapsed and filtered to measure the absolute abundance of every unique TCRbeta CDR3 rearrangement. For each sample, productive Simpson clonality was calculated as the square root of Simpson's diversity index over productive rearrangements. This immuneACCESS table, as held by TCRdb, lists in-frame sequences with V and J called but not all clones. Of the missing ones, under half trace to an unresolved V gene in checked studies; the others have no known cause. The DNA gave D and trimming, while V, J and clone size come from that table. This sample is represented by around 280,000 clones; 90% of them were singletons. Roughly 1.5% of the sample goes to the ten largest clones.

The sample was PBMCs or T cells enriched from blood (not recorded which). The chain was built from TRBV27 and TRBJ2-7, with the identity of the D gene unclear. This receptor was identified in a woman aged 18-35 years with acute COVID-19. The CDR3 here reads CASKQIHPPSTYEQYF. In nucleotides, the sequence is TGTGCCAGCAAACAGATCCACCCGCCGTCTACCTACGAGCAGTACTTC.